This T cell receptor (beta chain) was sequenced for a study of T-cell reconstitution after alpha-beta-depleted transplantation in children. Study results and limitations: From surviving recipient T cells and thymic progenitors came the high day-60 TCRbeta diversity observed in some patients. Among T cells one year after transplant, newly produced cells accounted for most counts and diversity. Alpha-beta T cells present about two months after transplant were reported to originate from several hundred expanded graft clones.

Of note for this clonotype: Antigen unknown.

Trimming left V 4 bases short and J 4 bases short, with 16 bases between. The V gene's germline CDR1 is SQVTM and CDR2 ANQGSEA. The length of the CDR3 is 14 residues. Unique molecular identifiers were used in preparing the TCRbeta library. TCRdb re-analysed the PCR reads in MiXCR, keeping a single row per CDR3 protein. The repertoire holds around 960,000 distinct CDR3 sequences, with 25% to 35% as singletons. V gene TRBV29-1 combines with J gene TRBJ1-2; a possible D gene is TRBD1 (5 bases). The sequenced sample was PBMCs, mostly from graft donor cells, obtained 360 days after TCRalphabeta/CD19-depleted stem cell transplant. The receptor was isolated from a boy under two years old who had a stem cell transplant for SCID, so the T cells may come from the graft donor. The CDR3 loop reads CSVGGASAGYGYTF. In DNA form, the CDR3 reads TGCAGCGTTGGAGGGGCTTCGGCGGGCTATGGCTACACCTTC.